This T cell receptor (beta chain) was identified during a study of T cell responses to AZD1222 COVID-19 vaccine. General study points: Dominant CD4 TCR responses targeted spike regions 160-218 and 743-854. Following two doses of AZD1222, Spike-specific TCR breadth and depth rose. Only a handful of people who got AZD1222 tested seropositive at baseline.

For this clone: Its specificity is not known.

Sequencing used immunoSEQ multiplex PCR; TCRdb keeps in-frame clones, though not all of them. Altogether about 110,000 clones are present, less than 90% being singletons, with the ten largest covering around 1.6%. V gave up 4 bases and J gave up 6 bases; unmatched junction bases: 9. Germline V gene data show CDR1 as PRHDT and CDR2 as FYEKMQ (reference sequence). The CDR3 length is 15 residues. Sequences were derived from peripheral blood, sampled on day 0 of AZD1222 vaccination. The V call is TRBV13, the J call TRBJ2-1, with TRBD1 matching over 7 bases. The TCR originated in an adult in good health. DNA for the CDR3: TGTGCCAGCAGCTGGACCGGGACAGCTTTCAATGAGCAGTTCTTC. This gives the protein CASSWTGTAFNEQFF.